This paragraph covers one T cell receptor (beta chain) sequence. Patients selected for sequencing had displayed CD8+CD57+ cell expansion by flow cytometry. This sample is drawn from a study of CD8+CD57+ T cells in acquired aplastic anemia. Study summary: The mean DNA yield obtained from sorted CD4+ and CD8+ cells came to 3 to 4 ug.

CDR3 and TCR beta VDJ profiling relied on a genomic DNA template. TCRdb re-called the reads through MiXCR, storing one row per CDR3 protein. The sample records some 170,000 distinct CDR3 sequences, 40% to 55% being singletons. Trimming took 5 bases from V and 3 from J, leaving 14 bases between them. This CDR3 comprises 14 residues. Germline V CDR1 and CDR2: LNHNV, YYDKDF (reference sequence). This clonotype originated in a human donor with aplastic anemia. The sequencing sample was made of sorted CD4+, CD8+, or CD8+CD57+ T cells (not recorded which) from PBMCs. V gene TRBV15 combines with J gene TRBJ2-7, with D tentatively TRBD2 (6 bases). The CDR3 DNA sequence: TGTGCCACCAGCGCGGTGTGGGGAGGCTACGAGCAGTACTTC. Translating it yields CATSAVWGGYEQYF.